This record covers a single TCR beta chain. Its antigen remains undetermined. No qualities accompany the bases; no much larger clone lies one base away. These data come from a study of T-cell memory formation after mild COVID-19 (dated by TCRdb to about 2021). In the study overall: TCR sequence clusters from the two donors were largely donor specific. The cohort was made up of two young adult volunteers, one female and one male, who were previously healthy. T-cell clones expanding and contracting after mild COVID-19 in two donors were tracked by longitudinal TCRalpha and TCRbeta repertoire sequencing. The paper as a whole reports these results and caveats: The study included only a couple of mild cases, and larger cohorts that include severe cases with pre-infection samples were judged to be necessary. Whether the second-wave clones peaking on day 37 were SARS-CoV-2 specific was not confirmed. From day 15 to 85, contracting clones showed balanced CD4/CD8 phenotypes, whereas a second wave of clones that expanded from day 15 to 37 leaned towards CD4+. The detection of some responding clones in pre-infection memory suggests that pre-existing cross-reactive memory T cells joined the SARS-CoV-2 response. Contracting CD4+ clones were located mainly in the CM and EM memory subsets, whereas CD8+ clones were found to be enriched in EMRA.

Counted from cysteine to phenylalanine, this CDR3 has 14 amino acids. Here the CDR3 DNA is all that survives: 42 bases in frame from base 1. The junction shows trimming of 4 bases on V and 6 bases on J, plus 14 bases between the germline ends. Per the germline V gene, MNHEY is the CDR1 and SVGAGI is the CDR2. Ficoll-Paque density gradient centrifugation was the method used to isolate PBMCs. This sample was sequenced with an Illumina NovaSeq 6000. TCRalpha and TCRbeta cDNA libraries were constructed by 5'RACE with constant-segment primers, with sample barcodes and unique molecular identifiers being introduced. RNA was extracted from every sample with Trizol reagent. Library amplification was performed in two PCR steps, and a second sample barcode and Illumina TruSeq adapters were introduced in the second step. The libraries were sequenced on an Illumina NovaSeq using 2 x 150 bp paired-end reads. In the paper's pipeline: The reads were demultiplexed and collapsed into UMI-guided consensus sequences using migec v1.2.7. Using mixcr v2.1.11, UMI consensuses were aligned to TRA and TRB V and J templates and then assembled into clonotypes. A clonotype was counted as expanded or contracted only if both edgeR and NoisET called the change significant, with noise models trained on biological replicates. For edgeR calls, a false discovery rate-adjusted p below 0.01 and a log2 fold-change threshold of 1 were applied. PCA with hierarchical clustering of max-normalized trajectories of the 1000 most abundant clonotypes was used as exploratory dynamics analysis. Separately sequenced CD4+ and CD8+ repertoires were used to assign the CD4 or CD8 phenotype of responding clones. TCRdb cleaned the public reads at Q25 with fastp, built clones with MiXCR and kept in-frame beta chains. Each CDR3 protein appears once, grouped with its most common genes and DNA. The V and J calls were determined by TCRdb, not by the authors. In all, the sample holds about 360,000 distinct CDR3 sequences, and approximately 14% of those were seen once. The ten largest clones represent under 25% of the sample.

The receptor's source is a man between 18 and 29 years old who had mild COVID-19 (a few samples of this study predate the infection). The sample titles of this study are shuffled in the database, so cell type and time point are left out; the donor was told from shared clones. This chain is built from TRBV6-5 and TRBJ2-3; the D gene is tentatively TRBD1 or TRBD2, each matching 5 bases. Input material: PBMCs or a T cell subset sorted from them (not recorded which). The nucleotides read TGTGCCAGCAGTTCGCCACCCGAGGGGGATACGCAGTATTTT. Translated, this is CASSSPPEGDTQYF.